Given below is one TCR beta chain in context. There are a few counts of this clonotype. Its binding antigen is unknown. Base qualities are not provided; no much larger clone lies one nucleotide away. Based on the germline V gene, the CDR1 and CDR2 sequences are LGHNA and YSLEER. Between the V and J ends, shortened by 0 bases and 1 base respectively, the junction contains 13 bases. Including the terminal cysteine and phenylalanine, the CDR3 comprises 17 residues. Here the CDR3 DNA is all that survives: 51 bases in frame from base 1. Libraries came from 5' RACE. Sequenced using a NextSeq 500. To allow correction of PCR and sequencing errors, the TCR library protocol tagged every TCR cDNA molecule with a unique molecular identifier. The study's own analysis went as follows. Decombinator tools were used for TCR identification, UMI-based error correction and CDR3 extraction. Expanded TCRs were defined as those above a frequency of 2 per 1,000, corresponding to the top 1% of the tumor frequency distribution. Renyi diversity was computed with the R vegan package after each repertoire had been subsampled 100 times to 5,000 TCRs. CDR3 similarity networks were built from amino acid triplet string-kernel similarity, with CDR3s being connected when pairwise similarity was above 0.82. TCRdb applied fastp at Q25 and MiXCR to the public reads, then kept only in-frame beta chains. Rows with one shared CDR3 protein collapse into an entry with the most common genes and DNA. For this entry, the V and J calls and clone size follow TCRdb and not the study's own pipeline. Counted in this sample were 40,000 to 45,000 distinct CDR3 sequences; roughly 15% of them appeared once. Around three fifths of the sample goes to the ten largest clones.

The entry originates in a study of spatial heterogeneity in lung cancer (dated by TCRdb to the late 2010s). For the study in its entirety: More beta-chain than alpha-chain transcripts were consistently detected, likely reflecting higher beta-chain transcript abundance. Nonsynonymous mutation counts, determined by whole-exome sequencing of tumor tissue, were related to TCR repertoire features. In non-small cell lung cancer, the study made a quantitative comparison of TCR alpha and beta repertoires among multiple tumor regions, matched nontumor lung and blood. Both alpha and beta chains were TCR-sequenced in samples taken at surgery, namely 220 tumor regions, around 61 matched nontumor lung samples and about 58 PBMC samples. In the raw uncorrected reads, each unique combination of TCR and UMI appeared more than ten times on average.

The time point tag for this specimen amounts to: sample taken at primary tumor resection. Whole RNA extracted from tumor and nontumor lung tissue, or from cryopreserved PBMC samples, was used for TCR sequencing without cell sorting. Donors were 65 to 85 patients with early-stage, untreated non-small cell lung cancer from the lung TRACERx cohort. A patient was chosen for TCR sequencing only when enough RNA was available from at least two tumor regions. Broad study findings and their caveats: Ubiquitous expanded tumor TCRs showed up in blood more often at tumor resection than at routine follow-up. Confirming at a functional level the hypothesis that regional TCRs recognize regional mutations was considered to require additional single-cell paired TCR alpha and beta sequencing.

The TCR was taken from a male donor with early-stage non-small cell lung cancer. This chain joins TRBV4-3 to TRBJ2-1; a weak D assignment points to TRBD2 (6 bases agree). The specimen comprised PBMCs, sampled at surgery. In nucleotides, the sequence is TGCGCCAGCAGCCAAGATCCCGGGAGAGCGTCCTACAATGAGCAGTTCTTC. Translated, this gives CASSQDPGRASYNEQFF.